The 15 T cell receptor beta chains presented below share a single source sample, sequenced in a study of neoadjuvant anti-PD-1 for oral cavity cancer. TCRdb keeps only in-frame clones here, not all; method: immunoSEQ multiplex PCR. The repertoire consists of under 15,000 clones, with about 60% occurring once and the leading ten covering 2%. Sequenced material: PBMCs, taken before nivolumab (anti-PD-1) treatment. These receptors came from a person aged 40 to 85 with oral cavity squamous cell carcinoma.

This chain links TRBV5-1 with TRBJ2-7; maybe TRBD1 (8 bases). V lost 1 base and J 5 bases, leaving 13 bases between the germline ends. CDR3 length: 14 amino acids. The germline gives CDR1 SGHRS, CDR2 YFSETQ. DNA of the CDR3: TGCGCCAGCAGCTTGTACAGGGGGGGCCACGAGCAGTACTTC. Translating gives CASSLYRGGHEQYF.

This sequence joins TRBV6-5 and TRBJ2-7; no reliable D call. Between the trimmed V and J ends, which lost 5 bases and 0 bases, there was a span of 11 bases. Germline-derived CDR1 and CDR2 are MNHEY and SVGAGI. The CDR3 length is 14 residues. Here the CDR3 reads CASSITPSSYEQYF. CDR3 nucleotides: TGTGCCAGCAGTATAACGCCAAGCTCCTACGAGCAGTACTTC.

V and J are TRBV2 and TRBJ2-5; 9 nucleotides agree with TRBD1. V dropped 5 bases and J dropped 5; count of bases not matched to a gene: 9. The germline gives CDR1 SNHLY, CDR2 FYNNEI. This CDR3 contains 15 residues. The CDR3 is CASSRVQGAGETQYF. The CDR3 nucleotides read TGTGCCAGCAGTCGAGTACAGGGGGCAGGGGAGACCCAGTACTTC.

V and J are TRBV5-8 and TRBJ2-5; TRBD2 aligns across 7 bases. CDR3 length equals 16 residues. The germline V gene encodes CDR1 SGHTS and CDR2 YDEGEE. Trimming removed 3 bases from V and 4 bases from J; junction bases left unmatched: 12. The chain's CDR3 is CASSWTRGIMGETQYF. CDR3 nucleotides: TGTGCCAGCAGCTGGACTAGAGGGATCATGGGAGAGACCCAGTACTTC.

J is TRBJ1-6 and V is TRBV28; 8 positions agree with TRBD1. The CDR3 is 14 amino acids. Looked up from germline, CDR1 is MDHEN and CDR2 is SYDVKM. Trimming took 8 bases from V and 10 from J; bases not matched to a gene: 10. The CDR3 loop is CASFQDRVRSPLHF. As DNA, the CDR3 is TGTGCCAGCTTTCAGGACAGGGTCAGATCACCCCTCCACTTT.

The CDR3: CASTPPGLENIQYF. CDR3 coding DNA: TGCGCCAGCACCCCCCCGGGACTCGAGAACATTCAGTACTTC. V usage is TRBV5-1 and J usage is TRBJ2-4; a possible D gene is TRBD2 (6 bases). Germline loops: CDR1 SGHRS, CDR2 YFSETQ. CDR3 size: 14 residues. Trimming shortened V by 6 bases and J by 7 bases, and 17 bases separated the two germline ends.

The chain carries TRBV5-6 and TRBJ2-5; D remains unclear. Germline CDR1 SGHDT, CDR2 YYEEEE. Trimming left V 0 bases short and J 5 bases short, with 14 bases between. The CDR3 totals 15 residues. This CDR3 is CASSLDTRPWETQYF. For the CDR3, the DNA is TGTGCCAGCAGCTTGGACACCCGGCCGTGGGAGACCCAGTACTTC.

This clone was seen only a few times. The chain uses TRBV6-1 and TRBJ2-2; tentatively, D is TRBD1 (5 bases). V lost 3 bases to trimming and J lost 4 bases, with 12 bases between them. CDR3 length: 15 amino acids. From germline, CDR1 is MNHNS and CDR2 SASEGT. For the CDR3, the DNA is TGTGCCAGCAGTGATTATCAGGGTGCCACCGGGGAGCTGTTTTTT. Amino acid sequence: CASSDYQGATGELFF.

This clone was counted a few times. The chain joins TRBV11-2 to TRBJ2-7; perhaps TRBD2 as D (5 bases). CDR3 length: 15 amino acids. In germline, CDR1 is SGHAT, CDR2 FQNNGV. Trimming left V 5 bases short and J 7 bases short, with 21 bases between. DNA of the CDR3: TGTGCCAGCAGCCCTTTAGCGATTGGGTTTAGTGAGCAGTACTTC. Protein product: CASSPLAIGFSEQYF.

The chain links TRBV5-6 to TRBJ1-2; D unclear. V was shortened by 4 bases and J by 6 bases, with 19 bases between the two germline ends. Germline V gene data show CDR1 as SGHDT and CDR2 as YYEEEE. The CDR3 has 15 amino acids. As DNA, the CDR3 is TGTGCCAGCAGCCCGGTCGGGGATTTTGGGAATGGCTACACCTTC. Translating it yields CASSPVGDFGNGYTF.

J is TRBJ1-4 and V is TRBV5-6; no clear D gene. The CDR3 is 14 residues long. The ends were cut back, 4 bases at V and 5 bases at J, with 12 bases in the middle. In germline, CDR1 is SGHDT, CDR2 YYEEEE. This chain's CDR3 is CASSVDQFNEKLFF. Here the CDR3 DNA reads TGTGCCAGCAGCGTGGACCAGTTCAATGAAAAACTGTTTTTT.

This clone was detected a few times. The chain links TRBV5-4 to TRBJ2-7, with 9 bases fitting TRBD2. The trim removed 2 bases at V and 6 bases at J, leaving 6 bases unmatched. The length of the CDR3 is 14 residues. CDR1 is SGHNT, CDR2 YYREEE, per germline (reference sequence). CDR3 residues: CASSFRAGGLEQYF. The CDR3 bases are TGTGCCAGCAGCTTTCGAGCGGGGGGACTCGAGCAGTACTTC.

The chain uses TRBV29-1 and TRBJ1-2; D may be TRBD1 (5 bases). Germline V gives CDR1 SQVTM, CDR2 ANQGSEA. This CDR3 contains 11 residues. Trimming took 7 bases from V and 8 from J, leaving 14 bases between them. DNA of the CDR3: TGCAGCGCCGGGACGGCAGGGGGCTACACCTTC. Protein sequence: CSAGTAGGYTF.

This chain joins TRBV30 and TRBJ1-6, with D perhaps TRBD1 (5 bases). Trimming left V 5 bases short and J 11 bases short, with 28 bases between. Germline V gene data show CDR1 as GTSNPN and CDR2 as SVGIG (reference sequence). The CDR3 loop spans 17 amino acids. DNA of the CDR3: TGTGCCTGGGTCGGCGGGGGGGGGATGTTGGGAATCGCACCCCTCCACTTT. Translated, it gives CAWVGGGGMLGIAPLHF.

This chain joins TRBV14 and TRBJ1-2; D call uncertain. Germline V gene sequence: CDR1 SGHDN, CDR2 FVKESK. Trimming took off 4 bases at V and 6 bases at J, with 12 bases between the two ends. CDR3 length: 13 residues. The CDR3 sequence: CASSRDNNHGYTF. The CDR3, as DNA: TGTGCCAGCAGCCGCGATAATAATCATGGCTACACCTTC. Complete variable domain (other parts from reference TRBV14 and TRBJ1-2): EAGVTQFPSHSVIEKGQTVTLRCDPISGHDNLYWYRRVMGKEIKFLLHFVKESKQDESGMPNNRFLAERTGGTYSTLKVQPAELEDSGVYFCASSRDNNHGYTFGSGTRLTVV.